The rows below give T cell receptor beta chains drawn from one sample of a study of T-cell reconstitution after alpha-beta-depleted transplantation in children. MiXCR, run by TCRdb on the PCR reads, gives a single entry per CDR3 protein. This sample yields hundreds of thousands of distinct CDR3 sequences, of which roughly 14% are seen a single time; roughly 4.5% belongs to the top ten. Material: PBMCs, obtained from the stem cell graft. These receptors originate from a human donor who donated a stem cell graft to a child with Fanconi anemia. Both conserved end residues are part of each CDR3. The D gene is left open where the match is weak. Where a row states a size, it is once, few, many or the class of an expanded clone; other rows omit it.

TRBJ1-3	TRBD1	.	TRBV6-1	TGTGCCAGCAGCCGACAGGGCTCCTCTGGAAACACCATATATTTT	CASSRQGSSGNTIYF
TRBJ2-5	TRBD1	few	TRBV20-1	TGCAGTGCTGAAGAACAGGGGAAGGAGACCCAGTACTTC	CSAEEQGKETQYF
TRBJ2-7	.	few	TRBV12-3/TRBV12-4	TGTGCCAGCAGTGGACGGCCCAACGAGCAGTACTTC	CASSGRPNEQYF
TRBJ2-3	.	many	TRBV27	TGTGCCAGCAGTCCATGGGCAGGGAGAGATACAGATACGCAGTATTTT	CASSPWAGRDTDTQYF
TRBJ1-6	TRBD1	many	TRBV10-2	TGCGCCAGCGCGGGACAGGGGGCAGGGTATTCACCCCTCCACTTT	CASAGQGAGYSPLHF
TRBJ2-5	TRBD1	.	TRBV18	TGTGCCAGCTCGGGAGGACAGGGGTCGGAGACCCAGTACTTC	CASSGGQGSETQYF
TRBJ2-1	TRBD2	many	TRBV6-2/TRBV6-3	TGTGCCAGCAGTCCCGGACTAGCGGGGGGCCCAAGGTACAATGAGCAGTTCTTC	CASSPGLAGGPRYNEQFF
TRBJ2-1	.	many	TRBV20-1	TGCAGTGCTAGAGTGGGCCCCTCCGAGCAGTTCTTC	CSARVGPSEQFF
TRBJ2-2	.	many	TRBV27	TGTGCCAGCAGCTATGTCCTCGGGGAGCTGTTTTTT	CASSYVLGELFF
TRBJ2-2	TRBD2	.	TRBV3-1	TGTGCCAGCAGCCCTTGGGGTAGCGGGGACACCGGGGAGCTGTTTTTT	CASSPWGSGDTGELFF
TRBJ2-3	.	.	TRBV7-8	TGTGCCAGCAGCCTCCTGGTGGCGGGACACACAGATACGCAGTATTTT	CASSLLVAGHTDTQYF
TRBJ2-1	.	few	TRBV4-2	TGTGCCAGCAGCCAAGGGACTTTCAATGAGCAGTTCTTC	CASSQGTFNEQFF
TRBJ1-5	.	few	TRBV12-3/TRBV12-4	TGTGCCAGCAGGTGGGACCTGAGTCAGCCCCAGCATTTT	CASRWDLSQPQHF
TRBJ2-3	.	few	TRBV5-1	TGCGCCAGCAGTTCGGTACAGGCGGATACGCAGTATTTT	CASSSVQADTQYF
TRBJ1-3	.	few	TRBV5-1	TGCTCCAGCAGCTTGGCGTCCACAGGGCATTTTGGAAACACCATATATTTT	CSSSLASTGHFGNTIYF
TRBJ1-6	.	few	TRBV7-9	TGTGCCAGCAGCTTAGGAACACTCCATAATTCACCCCTCCACTTT	CASSLGTLHNSPLHF
TRBJ1-5	TRBD1	few	TRBV12-3/TRBV12-4	TGTGCCAGCAGTTGGGACAGGGAGGGACAGCCCCAGCATTTT	CASSWDREGQPQHF
TRBJ2-5	.	many	TRBV6-5	TGTGCCAGCACGCCCCCCGGAGAGGAAACCCAGTACTTC	CASTPPGEETQYF